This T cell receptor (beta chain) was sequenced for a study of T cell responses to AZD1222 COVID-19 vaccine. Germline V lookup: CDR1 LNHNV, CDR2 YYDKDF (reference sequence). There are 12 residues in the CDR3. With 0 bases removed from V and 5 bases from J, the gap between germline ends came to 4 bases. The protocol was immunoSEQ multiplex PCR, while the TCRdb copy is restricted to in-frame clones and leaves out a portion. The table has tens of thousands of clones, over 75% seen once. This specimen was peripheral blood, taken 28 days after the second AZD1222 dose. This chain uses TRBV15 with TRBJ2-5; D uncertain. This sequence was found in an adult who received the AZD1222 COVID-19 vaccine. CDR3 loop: CATSRDSETQYF. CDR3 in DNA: TGTGCCACCAGCAGAGACAGCGAGACCCAGTACTTC.